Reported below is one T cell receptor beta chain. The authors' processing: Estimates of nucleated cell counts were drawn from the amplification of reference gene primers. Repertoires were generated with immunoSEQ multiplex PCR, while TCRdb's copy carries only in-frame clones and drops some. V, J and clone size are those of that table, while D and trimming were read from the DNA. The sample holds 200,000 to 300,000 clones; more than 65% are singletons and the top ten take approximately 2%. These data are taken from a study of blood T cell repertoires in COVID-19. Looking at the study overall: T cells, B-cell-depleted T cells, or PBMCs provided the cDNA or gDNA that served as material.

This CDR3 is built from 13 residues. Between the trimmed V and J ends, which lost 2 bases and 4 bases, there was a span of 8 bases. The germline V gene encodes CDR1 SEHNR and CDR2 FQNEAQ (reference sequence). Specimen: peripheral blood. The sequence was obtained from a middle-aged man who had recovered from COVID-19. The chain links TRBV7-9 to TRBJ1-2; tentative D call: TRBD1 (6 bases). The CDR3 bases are TGTGCCAGCAGCTTAATAGGGGGCTATGGCTACACCTTC. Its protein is CASSLIGGYGYTF.